Included here is one TCR beta chain sequence, with context. No cognate antigen has been identified for it. Per-nucleotide qualities are absent, and no much larger clonotype sits a single base away. Sequencer: Illumina NovaSeq 6000. TCRalpha and TCRbeta cDNA libraries were constructed by 5'RACE with constant-segment primers, with sample barcodes and unique molecular identifiers being introduced. RNA was extracted from every sample with Trizol reagent. Library amplification was performed in two PCR steps, and a second sample barcode and Illumina TruSeq adapters were introduced in the second step. Sequencing of libraries was performed on an Illumina NovaSeq with 2 x 150 bp paired-end reads. The study's processing was this. With migec v1.2.7, reads were demultiplexed and then collapsed into UMI-guided consensus sequences. Using mixcr v2.1.11, the UMI consensuses were aligned to TRA and TRB V and J templates and assembled into clonotypes. A clonotype was counted as expanded or contracted only when both edgeR and NoisET called the clonotype significant, with the noise models trained on biological replicates. edgeR calls used a false discovery rate-adjusted p below 0.01 and a log2 fold-change threshold of 1. As an exploratory analysis of dynamics, PCA with hierarchical clustering was applied to max-normalized trajectories of the 1000 most abundant clonotypes. Separately sequenced CD4+ and CD8+ repertoires were used to assign the CD4 or CD8 phenotype of responding clones. TCRdb itself trimmed the public reads at Q25 with fastp, ran MiXCR and retained productive beta chains. Rows are unified per CDR3 protein, each entry keeping the most common DNA and genes. TCRdb's processing, not the study's, gives the V and J calls here. This sample is represented by 550,000 to 600,000 distinct CDR3 sequences; roughly 17% of them were singletons. Clones ranked in the top ten supply roughly 8% of the sample.

The data derive from a study of T-cell memory formation after mild COVID-19 (dated by TCRdb to about 2021). The study in broad terms: Most TCR sequence clusters were specific to one of the two donors. In a couple of donors, T-cell clones that expanded and contracted after mild COVID-19 were tracked by sequencing TCRalpha and TCRbeta repertoires over time. Two young, previously healthy adult volunteers, one female and one male, were included in the cohort.

Overall results and qualifications from the work: Balanced CD4/CD8 phenotypes were observed for clones contracting from day 15 to 85, whereas a bias towards CD4+ was observed for a second wave of clones expanding from day 15 to 37. The detection of some responding clones in pre-infection memory suggests that pre-existing cross-reactive memory T cells joined the SARS-CoV-2 response. Only two mild cases were covered by the study, and larger cohorts that include severe cases with pre-infection samples were considered necessary. SARS-CoV-2 specificity was not confirmed for the second-wave clones peaking on day 37. Contracting CD4+ clones were located mainly in the CM and EM memory subsets, whereas CD8+ clones were found to be enriched in EMRA.

Ficoll-Paque density gradient centrifugation was the method used to isolate PBMCs. The germline V gene provides CDR1 MGHRA and CDR2 YSYEKL. Its CDR3 holds 14 amino acids, cysteine through phenylalanine. The kept DNA is CDR3 alone, 42 bases in frame from the first base. Trimming at the junction amounts to 0 bases on V and 5 bases on J, and the germline ends lie 10 bases apart. The chain uses TRBV4-1 and TRBJ1-1; the D gene remains uncertain. This sequence was found in an adult woman who had mild COVID-19 (a few samples of this study predate the infection). The sample titles of this study are shuffled in the database, so cell type and time point are left out; the donor was told from shared clones. The sample comprised PBMCs or a T cell subset sorted from them (not recorded which). The CDR3 corresponds to CASSQDGRVTEAFF. The DNA is TGCGCCAGCAGCCAAGATGGCCGTGTAACTGAAGCTTTCTTT.